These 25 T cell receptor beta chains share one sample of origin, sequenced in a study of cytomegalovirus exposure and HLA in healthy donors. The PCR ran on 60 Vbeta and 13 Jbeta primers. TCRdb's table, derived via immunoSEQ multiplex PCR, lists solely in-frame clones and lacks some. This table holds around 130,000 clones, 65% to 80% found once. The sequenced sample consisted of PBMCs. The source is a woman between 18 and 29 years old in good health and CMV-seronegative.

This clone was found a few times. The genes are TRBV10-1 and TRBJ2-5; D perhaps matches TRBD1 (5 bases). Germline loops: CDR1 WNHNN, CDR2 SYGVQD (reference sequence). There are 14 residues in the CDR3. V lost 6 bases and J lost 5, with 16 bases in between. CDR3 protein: CASSDSEPVETQYF. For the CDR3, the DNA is TGCGCCAGCAGCGACAGCGAACCGGTCGAGACCCAGTACTTC.

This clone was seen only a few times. In nucleotides, the CDR3 is TGTGCCAGCAGTCGCAGCGGACCCCAGCATTTT. Protein: CASSRSGPQHF. The V gene is TRBV6-6, the J gene TRBJ1-5, with D unresolved. The CDR3 consists of 11 residues. Germline CDR1 and CDR2: MNHNY and SVGAGI (reference sequence). Trimming took 5 bases from V and 10 from J, leaving 9 bases between them.

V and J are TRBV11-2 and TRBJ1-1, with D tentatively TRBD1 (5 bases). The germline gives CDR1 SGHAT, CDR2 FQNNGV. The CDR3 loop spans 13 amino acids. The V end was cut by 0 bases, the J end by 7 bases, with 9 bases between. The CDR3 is CASSLERGGEAFF. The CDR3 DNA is TGTGCCAGCAGCTTAGAAAGGGGCGGTGAAGCTTTCTTT.

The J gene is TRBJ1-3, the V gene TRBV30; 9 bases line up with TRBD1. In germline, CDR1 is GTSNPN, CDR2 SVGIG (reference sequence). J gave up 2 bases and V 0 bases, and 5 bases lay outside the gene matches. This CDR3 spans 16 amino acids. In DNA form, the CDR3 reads TGTGCCTGGAGTGTAGAGGGGACAGGGACTGGAAACACCATATATTTT. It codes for CAWSVEGTGTGNTIYF.

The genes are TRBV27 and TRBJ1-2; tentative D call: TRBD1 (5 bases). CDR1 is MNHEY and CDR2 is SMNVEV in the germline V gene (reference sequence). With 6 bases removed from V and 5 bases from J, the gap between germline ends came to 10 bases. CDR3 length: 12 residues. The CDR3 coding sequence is TGTGCCAGCAGAGGGACTTCATATGGCTACACCTTC. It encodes CASRGTSYGYTF.

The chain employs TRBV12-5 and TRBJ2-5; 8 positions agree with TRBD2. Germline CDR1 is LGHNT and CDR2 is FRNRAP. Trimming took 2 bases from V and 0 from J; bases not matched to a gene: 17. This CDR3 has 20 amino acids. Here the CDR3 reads CASGLTLGLATNPYQETQYF. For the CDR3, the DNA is TGTGCTAGTGGTTTGACCCTCGGACTAGCAACAAATCCTTACCAAGAGACCCAGTACTTC.

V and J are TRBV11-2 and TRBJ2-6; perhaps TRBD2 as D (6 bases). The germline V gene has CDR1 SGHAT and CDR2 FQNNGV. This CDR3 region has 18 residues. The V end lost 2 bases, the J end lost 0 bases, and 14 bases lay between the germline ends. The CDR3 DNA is TGTGCCAGCAGCTTAATTGCGGGACCGAGCTCTGGGGCCAACGTCCTGACTTTC. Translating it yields CASSLIAGPSSGANVLTF. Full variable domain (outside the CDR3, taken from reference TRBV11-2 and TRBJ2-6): EAGVAQSPRYKIIEKRQSVAFWCNPISGHATLYWYQQILGQGPKLLIQFQNNGVVDDSQLPKDRFSAERLKGVDSTLKIQPAKLEDSAVYLCASSLIAGPSSGANVLTFGAGSRLTVL.

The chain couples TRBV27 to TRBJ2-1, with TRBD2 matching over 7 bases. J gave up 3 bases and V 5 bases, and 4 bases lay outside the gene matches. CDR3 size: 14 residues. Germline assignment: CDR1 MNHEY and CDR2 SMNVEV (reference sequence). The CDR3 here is CASSERDFYNEQFF. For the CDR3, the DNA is TGTGCCAGCAGTGAGCGGGACTTCTACAATGAGCAGTTCTTC.

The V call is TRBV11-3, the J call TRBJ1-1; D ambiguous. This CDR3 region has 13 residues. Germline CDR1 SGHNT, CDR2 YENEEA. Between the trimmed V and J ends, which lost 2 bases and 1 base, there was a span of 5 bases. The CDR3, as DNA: TGTGCCAGCAGCTTACTGTGGAACACTGAAGCTTTCTTT. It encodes CASSLLWNTEAFF.

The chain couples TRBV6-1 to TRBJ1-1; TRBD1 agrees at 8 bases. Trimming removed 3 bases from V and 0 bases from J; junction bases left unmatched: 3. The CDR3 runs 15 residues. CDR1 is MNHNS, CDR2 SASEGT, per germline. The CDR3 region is CASSDGQGLNTEAFF. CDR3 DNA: TGTGCCAGCAGTGATGGACAGGGACTGAACACTGAAGCTTTCTTT.

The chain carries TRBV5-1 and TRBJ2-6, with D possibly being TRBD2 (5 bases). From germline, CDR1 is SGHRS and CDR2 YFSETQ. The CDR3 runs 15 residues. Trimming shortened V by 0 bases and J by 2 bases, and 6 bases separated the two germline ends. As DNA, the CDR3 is TGCGCCAGCAGCTTGGACGGGGCTGGGGCCAACGTCCTGACTTTC. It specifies CASSLDGAGANVLTF. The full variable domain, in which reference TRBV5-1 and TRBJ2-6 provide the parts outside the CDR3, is KAGVTQTPRYLIKTRGQQVTLSCSPISGHRSVSWYQQTPGQGLQFLFEYFSETQRNKGNFPGRFSGRQFSNSRSEMNVSTLELGDSALYLCASSLDGAGANVLTFGAGSRLTVL.

CDR3 sequence (DNA): TGTGCCAGCAGTTCGTCGGCCGGGACAGTCCAAGAGACCCAGTACTTC. As protein: CASSSSAGTVQETQYF. This chain links TRBV28 with TRBJ2-5, with 7 bases fitting TRBD1. The CDR3 has 16 residues. Germline CDR1 is MDHEN and CDR2 is SYDVKM. The ends lost 4 bases at V and 1 base at J; junction bases unmatched: 9.

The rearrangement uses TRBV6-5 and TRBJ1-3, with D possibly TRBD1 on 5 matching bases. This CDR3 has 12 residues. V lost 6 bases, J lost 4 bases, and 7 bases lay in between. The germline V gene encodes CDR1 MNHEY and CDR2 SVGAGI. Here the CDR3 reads CASRDIGNTIYF. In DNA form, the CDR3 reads TGTGCCAGCAGGGACATCGGAAACACCATATATTTT.

CDR3 residues: CASSLPLGTGTNTEAFF. CDR3 bases: TGTGCCAGCTCACTACCGCTCGGGACAGGTACGAACACTGAAGCTTTCTTT. This rearrangement joins TRBV18 to TRBJ1-1; 8 nucleotides line up with TRBD1. The germline V gene has CDR1 KGHSH and CDR2 LQKENI. The J segment lost 1 base and the V segment lost 4 bases, leaving 11 bases of the junction unmatched. The length of the CDR3 is 17 residues. The variable domain in full, completed from reference TRBV18 and TRBJ1-1, reads NAGVMQNPRHLVRRRGQEARLRCSPMKGHSHVYWYRQLPEEGLKFMVYLQKENIIDESGMPKERFSAEFPKEGPSILRIQQVVRGDSAAYFCASSLPLGTGTNTEAFFGQGTRLTVV.

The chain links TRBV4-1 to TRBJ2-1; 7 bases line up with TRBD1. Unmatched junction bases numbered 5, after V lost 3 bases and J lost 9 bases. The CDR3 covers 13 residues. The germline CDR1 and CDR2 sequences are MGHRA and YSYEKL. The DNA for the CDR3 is TGCGCCAGCAGCCATTTAGGGGGCACTGAGCAGTTCTTC. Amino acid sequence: CASSHLGGTEQFF.

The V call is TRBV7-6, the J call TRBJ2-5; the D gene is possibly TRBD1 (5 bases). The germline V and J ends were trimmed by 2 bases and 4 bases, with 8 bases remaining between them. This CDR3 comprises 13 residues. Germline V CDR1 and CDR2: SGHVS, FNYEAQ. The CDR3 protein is CASSLSQGETQYF. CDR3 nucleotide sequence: TGTGCCAGCAGCTTATCTCAGGGAGAGACCCAGTACTTC.

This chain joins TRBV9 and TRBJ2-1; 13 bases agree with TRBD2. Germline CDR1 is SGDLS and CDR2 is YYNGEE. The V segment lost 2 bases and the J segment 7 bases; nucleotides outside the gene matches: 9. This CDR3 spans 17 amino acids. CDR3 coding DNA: TGTGCCAGCAGCGTCCCAAGGACTAGCGGGAGTGTAAATGAGCAGTTCTTC. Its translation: CASSVPRTSGSVNEQFF.

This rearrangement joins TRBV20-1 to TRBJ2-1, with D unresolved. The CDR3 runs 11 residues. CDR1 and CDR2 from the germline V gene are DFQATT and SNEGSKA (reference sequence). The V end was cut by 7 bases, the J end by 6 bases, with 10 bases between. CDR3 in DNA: TGCAGTGTGATCCGAGGCAATGAGCAGTTCTTC. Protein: CSVIRGNEQFF.

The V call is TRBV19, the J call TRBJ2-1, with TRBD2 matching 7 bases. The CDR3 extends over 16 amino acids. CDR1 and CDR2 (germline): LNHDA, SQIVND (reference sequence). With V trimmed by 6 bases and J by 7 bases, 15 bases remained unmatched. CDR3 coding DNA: TGTGCCAGTAGGGGCGTTGAGGGAGGGCCTAGAAATGAGCAGTTCTTC. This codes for CASRGVEGGPRNEQFF.

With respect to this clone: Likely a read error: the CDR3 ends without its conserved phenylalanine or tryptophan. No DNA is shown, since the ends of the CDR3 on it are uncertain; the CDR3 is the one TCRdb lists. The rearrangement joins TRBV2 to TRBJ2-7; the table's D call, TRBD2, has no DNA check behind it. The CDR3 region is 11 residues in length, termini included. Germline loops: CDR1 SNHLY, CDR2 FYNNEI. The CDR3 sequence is CASSDLGLAAY.

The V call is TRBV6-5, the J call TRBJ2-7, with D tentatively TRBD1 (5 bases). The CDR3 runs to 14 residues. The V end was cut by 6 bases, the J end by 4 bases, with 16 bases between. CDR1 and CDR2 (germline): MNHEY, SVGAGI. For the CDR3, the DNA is TGTGCCAGCAGCCCCCAACCAGGGCGATACGAGCAGTACTTC. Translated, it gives CASSPQPGRYEQYF.

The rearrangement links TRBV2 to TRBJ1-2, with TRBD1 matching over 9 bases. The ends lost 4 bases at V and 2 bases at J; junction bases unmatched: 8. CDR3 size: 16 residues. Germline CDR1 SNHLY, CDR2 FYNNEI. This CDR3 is CASSAGQGWGNYGYTF. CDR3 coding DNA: TGTGCCAGCAGTGCTGGACAGGGGTGGGGGAACTATGGCTACACCTTC.

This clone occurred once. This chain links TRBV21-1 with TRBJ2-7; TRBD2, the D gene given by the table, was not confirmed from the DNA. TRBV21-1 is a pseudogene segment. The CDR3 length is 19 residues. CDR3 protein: CASSKVGSGRAQGDYEQYF. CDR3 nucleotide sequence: TGTGCCAGCAGCAAAGTGGGTAGCGGGAGGGCCCAAGGAGACTACGAGCAGTACTTC.

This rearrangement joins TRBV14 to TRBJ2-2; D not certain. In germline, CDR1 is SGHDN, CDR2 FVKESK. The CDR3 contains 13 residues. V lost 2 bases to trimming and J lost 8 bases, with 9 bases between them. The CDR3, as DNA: TGTGCCAGCAGCCAAAGCGTCTGGGGGGAGCTGTTTTTT. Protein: CASSQSVWGELFF.

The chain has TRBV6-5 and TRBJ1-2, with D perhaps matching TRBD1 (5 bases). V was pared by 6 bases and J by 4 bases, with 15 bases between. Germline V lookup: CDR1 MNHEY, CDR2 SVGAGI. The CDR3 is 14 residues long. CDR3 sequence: CASRERQGGYGYTF. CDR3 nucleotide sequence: TGTGCCAGCAGGGAGAGGCAGGGTGGCTATGGCTACACCTTC.